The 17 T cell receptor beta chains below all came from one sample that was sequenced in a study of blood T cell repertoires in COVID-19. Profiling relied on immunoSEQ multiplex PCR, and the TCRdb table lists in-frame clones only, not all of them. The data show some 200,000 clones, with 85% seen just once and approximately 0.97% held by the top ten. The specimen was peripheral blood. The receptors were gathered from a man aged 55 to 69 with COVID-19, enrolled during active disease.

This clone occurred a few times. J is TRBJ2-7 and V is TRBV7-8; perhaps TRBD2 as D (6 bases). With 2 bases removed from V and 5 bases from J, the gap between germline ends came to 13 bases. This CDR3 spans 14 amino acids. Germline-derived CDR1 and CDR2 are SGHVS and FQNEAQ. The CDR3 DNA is TGTGCCAGCAGCTTAAAGCTTCTAGCGCACGAGCAGTACTTC. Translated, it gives CASSLKLLAHEQYF.

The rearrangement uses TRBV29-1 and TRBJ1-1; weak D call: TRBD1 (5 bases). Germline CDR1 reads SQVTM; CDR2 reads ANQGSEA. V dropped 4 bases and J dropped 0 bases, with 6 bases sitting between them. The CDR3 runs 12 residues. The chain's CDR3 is CSVARVNTEAFF. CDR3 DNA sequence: TGCAGCGTTGCCAGGGTGAACACTGAAGCTTTCTTT.

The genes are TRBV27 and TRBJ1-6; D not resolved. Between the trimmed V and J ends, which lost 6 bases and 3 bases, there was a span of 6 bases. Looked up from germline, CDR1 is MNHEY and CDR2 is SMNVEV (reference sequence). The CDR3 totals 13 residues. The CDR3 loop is CASSSFYNSPLHF. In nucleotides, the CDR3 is TGTGCCAGCAGCTCTTTCTATAATTCACCCCTCCACTTT.

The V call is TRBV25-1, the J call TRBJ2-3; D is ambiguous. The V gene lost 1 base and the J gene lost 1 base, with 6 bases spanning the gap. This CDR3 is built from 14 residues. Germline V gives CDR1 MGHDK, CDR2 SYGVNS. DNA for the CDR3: TGTGCCAGCAGTGAATTGCAGGGCACAGATACGCAGTATTTT. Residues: CASSELQGTDTQYF.

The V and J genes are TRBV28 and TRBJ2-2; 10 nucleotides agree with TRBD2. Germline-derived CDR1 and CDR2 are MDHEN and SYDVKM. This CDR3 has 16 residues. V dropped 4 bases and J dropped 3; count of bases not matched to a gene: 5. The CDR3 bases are TGTGCCAGCAGTTCCTGGACTAGCGGCTACACCGGGGAGCTGTTTTTT. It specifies CASSSWTSGYTGELFF.

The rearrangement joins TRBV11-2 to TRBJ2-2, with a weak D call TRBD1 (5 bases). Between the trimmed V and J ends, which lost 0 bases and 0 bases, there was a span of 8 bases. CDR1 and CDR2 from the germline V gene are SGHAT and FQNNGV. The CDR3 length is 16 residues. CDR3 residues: CASSLDRAANTGELFF. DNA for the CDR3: TGTGCCAGCAGCTTAGACAGGGCAGCGAACACCGGGGAGCTGTTTTTT.

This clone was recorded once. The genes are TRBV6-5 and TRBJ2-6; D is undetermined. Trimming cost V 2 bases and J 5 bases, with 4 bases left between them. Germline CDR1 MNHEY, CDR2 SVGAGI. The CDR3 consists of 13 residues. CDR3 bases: TGTGCCAGCAGTTACGGCTGGGCCAACGTCCTGACTTTC. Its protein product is CASSYGWANVLTF.

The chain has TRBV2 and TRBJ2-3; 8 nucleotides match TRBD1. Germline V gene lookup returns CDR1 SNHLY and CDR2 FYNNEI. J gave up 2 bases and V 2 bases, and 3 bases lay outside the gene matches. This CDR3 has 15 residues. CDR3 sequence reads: CASSESGQVTDTQYF. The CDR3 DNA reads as TGTGCCAGCAGTGAATCGGGACAGGTCACAGATACGCAGTATTTT.

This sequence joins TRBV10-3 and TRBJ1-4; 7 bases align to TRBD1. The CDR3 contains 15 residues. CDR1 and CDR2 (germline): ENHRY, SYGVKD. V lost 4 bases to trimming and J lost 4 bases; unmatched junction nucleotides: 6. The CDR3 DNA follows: TGTGCCATCAGTGGGGGGACAGTCGATAATGAAAAACTGTTTTTT. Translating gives CAISGGTVDNEKLFF.

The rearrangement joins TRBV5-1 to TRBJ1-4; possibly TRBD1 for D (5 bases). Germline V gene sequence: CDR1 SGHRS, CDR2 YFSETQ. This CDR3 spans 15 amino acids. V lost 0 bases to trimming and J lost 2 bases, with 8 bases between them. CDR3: CASSLGRATNEKLFF. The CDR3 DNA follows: TGCGCCAGCAGCTTGGGCAGGGCGACTAATGAAAAACTGTTTTTT. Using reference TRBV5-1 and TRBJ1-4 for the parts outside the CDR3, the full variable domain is KAGVTQTPRYLIKTRGQQVTLSCSPISGHRSVSWYQQTPGQGLQFLFEYFSETQRNKGNFPGRFSGRQFSNSRSEMNVSTLELGDSALYLCASSLGRATNEKLFFGSGTQLSVL.

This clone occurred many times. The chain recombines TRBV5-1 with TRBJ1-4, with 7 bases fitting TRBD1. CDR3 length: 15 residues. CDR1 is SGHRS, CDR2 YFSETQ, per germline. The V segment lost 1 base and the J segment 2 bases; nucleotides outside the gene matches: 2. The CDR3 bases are TGCGCCAGCAGCTTGTACAGGGGCACTAATGAAAAACTGTTTTTT. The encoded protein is CASSLYRGTNEKLFF.

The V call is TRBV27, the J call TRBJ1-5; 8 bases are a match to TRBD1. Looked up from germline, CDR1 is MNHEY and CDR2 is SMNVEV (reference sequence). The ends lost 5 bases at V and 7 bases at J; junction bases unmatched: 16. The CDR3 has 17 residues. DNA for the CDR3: TGTGCCAGCAGTCCGAAACCGGGACAGGACCCCCGGCAGCCCCAGCATTTT. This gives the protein CASSPKPGQDPRQPQHF.

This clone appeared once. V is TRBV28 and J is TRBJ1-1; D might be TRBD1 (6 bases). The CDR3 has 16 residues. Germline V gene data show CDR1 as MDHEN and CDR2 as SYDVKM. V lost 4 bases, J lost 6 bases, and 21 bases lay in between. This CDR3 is CASSSVLQGLRPEAFF. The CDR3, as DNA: TGTGCCAGCAGTTCCGTCTTACAGGGCCTCCGGCCTGAAGCTTTCTTT.

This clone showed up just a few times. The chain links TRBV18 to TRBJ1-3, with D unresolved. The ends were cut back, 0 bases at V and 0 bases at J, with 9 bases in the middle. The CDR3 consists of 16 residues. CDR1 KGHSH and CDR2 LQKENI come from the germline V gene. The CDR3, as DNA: TGTGCCAGCTCACCACCAAACCTCTACTCTGGAAACACCATATATTTT. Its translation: CASSPPNLYSGNTIYF.

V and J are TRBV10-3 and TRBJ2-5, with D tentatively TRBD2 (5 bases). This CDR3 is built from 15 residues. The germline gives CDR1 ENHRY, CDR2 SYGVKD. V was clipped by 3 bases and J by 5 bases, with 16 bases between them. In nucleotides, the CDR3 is TGTGCCATCAGTGATGGGTCGGGGAAGTCGGAGACCCAGTACTTC. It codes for CAISDGSGKSETQYF.

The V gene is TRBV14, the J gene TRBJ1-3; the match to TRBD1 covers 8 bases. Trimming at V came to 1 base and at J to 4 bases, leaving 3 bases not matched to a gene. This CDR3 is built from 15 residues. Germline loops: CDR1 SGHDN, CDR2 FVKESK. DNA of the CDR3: TGTGCCAGCAGCCAAGGTCGGACAGGGGGAAACACCATATATTTT. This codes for CASSQGRTGGNTIYF.

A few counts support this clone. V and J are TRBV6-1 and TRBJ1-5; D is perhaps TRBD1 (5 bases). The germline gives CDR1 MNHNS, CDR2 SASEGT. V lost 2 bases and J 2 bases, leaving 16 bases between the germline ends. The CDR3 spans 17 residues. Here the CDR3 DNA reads TGTGCCAGCAGTGAACGAGGTGGGGGGTATGGCAATCAGCCCCAGCATTTT. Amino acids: CASSERGGGYGNQPQHF.